The entry that follows covers one T cell receptor (beta chain) sequence. This sample was taken from a study of T cells in localized non-small cell lung cancer. Germline CDR1 LGHNA, CDR2 YNFKEQ. The V gene lost 0 bases and the J gene lost 2 bases, with 11 bases spanning the gap. This CDR3 spans 16 amino acids. Sequenced by immunoSEQ multiplex PCR; TCRdb stores in-frame clones only, minus some. The sample consists of under 20,000 clones, 75% to 95% of them appearing once. The clonotype was recovered from a male donor older than 55 with stage I squamous cell lung carcinoma. Specimen: peripheral blood, collected before any cancer treatment. The rearrangement joins TRBV4-2 to TRBJ1-3; no firm D call. This chain's CDR3 is CASSQDPSRTGNTIYF. CDR3 in DNA: TGTGCCAGCAGCCAAGATCCCTCGCGGACTGGAAACACCATATATTTT.